These T cell receptor beta chains were read from a single sample in a study of post-analysis software for immune sequencing data. MiXCR, applied by TCRdb to the PCR reads, yields one record per CDR3 protein. The table includes about half a million distinct CDR3 sequences, roughly 45% detected once. Sequences were obtained from blood. The receptors shown here come from a girl aged 10 to 17 with multiple sclerosis. The CDR3 runs from the conserved cysteine through the conserved F or W. A D gene is named only where the DNA matches it firmly. Expanded clones are given a class, and other clones once, few, many or no size at all.

TRBV4-2	-	TRBJ2-7	-	TGTGCCAGCAGCCAAGGGGTGGGCGGAACCTACGAGCAGTACTTC	CASSQGVGGTYEQYF
TRBV28	-	TRBJ2-1	TRBD2	TGTGCCAGCGGTTTGGGACTAGCGGGAGACAATGAGCAGTTCTTC	CASGLGLAGDNEQFF
TRBV7-3	few	TRBJ2-1	TRBD2	TGTGCCAGCAGCCCCGCGGGGGGTAGCTCCTACAATGAGCAGTTCTTC	CASSPAGGSSYNEQFF
TRBV5-1	few	TRBJ2-7	-	TGCGCCAGCAGCCCGGCGGGGCCTTCCTACGAGCAGTACTTC	CASSPAGPSYEQYF
TRBV27	-	TRBJ2-3	-	TGTGGCAGCAGTTTATTGCCCCCTAAGACAGATACGCAGTATTTT	CGSSLLPPKTDTQYF
TRBV12-3/TRBV12-4	-	TRBJ2-7	-	TGTGCCAGCAGTTTCGACAGCTCGGGGTACGAGCAGTACTTC	CASSFDSSGYEQYF
TRBV28	once	TRBJ2-1	-	TGTGCCAGCAGTAAAGATGACCATCAGGGCAATGAGCAGTTCTTC	CASSKDDHQGNEQFF
TRBV20-1	-	TRBJ2-1	TRBD2	TGCAGTGCTAGAGATAACGTCCGGAGCGGGGGGTACAATGAGCAGTTCTTC	CSARDNVRSGGYNEQFF
TRBV4-1	few	TRBJ2-2	TRBD2	TGCGCCAGCAGCCAGGGACTAGCGGGAGCAGGGGAGCTGTTTTTT	CASSQGLAGAGELFF
TRBV7-3	-	TRBJ2-1	TRBD1	TGTGCCAGCAGCGAACTGACAGGGGTCTCCTACAATGAGCAGTTCTTC	CASSELTGVSYNEQFF
TRBV13	-	TRBJ2-4	-	TGTGCCAGCAGCTCACGAGGGGGACTAGCCAAAAACATTCAGTACTTC	CASSSRGGLAKNIQYF
TRBV7-8	-	TRBJ2-5	-	TGTGCCAGCAGCCAGACAGCGATACAAGAGACCCAGTACTTC	CASSQTAIQETQYF
TRBV5-6	-	TRBJ1-6	-	TGTGCCAGCAGCTTTTTCCAGGGTTATAATTCACCCCTCCACTTT	CASSFFQGYNSPLHF
TRBV7-2	-	TRBJ2-2	-	TGTGCCAGCAGCACGTCTTCGGGTTTCTTAAGCACCGGGGAGCTGTTTTTT	CASSTSSGFLSTGELFF
TRBV6-1	-	TRBJ2-1	TRBD2	TGTGCCAGCAGTGATCGTGGGAGGGGTGAGCAGTTCTTC	CASSDRGRGEQFF
TRBV12-3/TRBV12-4	-	TRBJ1-2	-	TGTGCCAGCAGTCCCACCTATGGCTACACCTTC	CASSPTYGYTF
TRBV28	-	TRBJ2-7	-	TGTGCCAGCAGCCAAGGGGTATTAGGATATAACTACGAGCAGTACTTC	CASSQGVLGYNYEQYF
TRBV6-1	-	TRBJ2-3	TRBD1	TGTGCCAGCAGCCCGACAGGGCCCACAGATACGCAGTATTTT	CASSPTGPTDTQYF
TRBV28	few	TRBJ2-1	TRBD2	TGTGCCAGCAGCCAAACTAGCGGGAGACTCAATGAGCAGTTCTTC	CASSQTSGRLNEQFF
TRBV12-3/TRBV12-4	-	TRBJ2-7	-	TGTGCCAGCGGCGTGGCCTACGTGCAGTACTTC	CASGVAYVQYF
TRBV3-1	once	TRBJ2-7	TRBD1	TGTGCCAGCAGCCCGGAATCTGCCGACAGGGGGCACTACGAGCAGTACTTC	CASSPESADRGHYEQYF
TRBV6-6	-	TRBJ1-2	-	TGTGCCAGCAGTGATTCATCCACCCTCTATGGCTACACCTTC	CASSDSSTLYGYTF
TRBV20-1	few	TRBJ1-2	-	TGCAGTGCTCCCCCGGAGGCAGGGGACTATGGCTACACCTTC	CSAPPEAGDYGYTF
TRBV20-1	few	TRBJ2-4	TRBD2	TGCAGTGCTCCGGGACTAGCTCGGGACATTCAGTACTTC	CSAPGLARDIQYF
TRBV7-9	few	TRBJ2-7	TRBD2	TGTGCCAGCAGGTCTAGCGGGTCGACCTACGAGCAGTACTTC	CASRSSGSTYEQYF